The T cell receptor (beta chain) under discussion was sequenced for a study of blood T cells in healthy people across ages. Findings and limits, study-wide: Changes seen in expanded clonotypes were possibly confounded by donor CMV status left unknown.

The authors ran a second PCR of roughly 7 to 11 cycles using a sample-barcoded 5' primer and a J-beta primer mix. A single record per CDR3 protein comes from TCRdb applying MiXCR to the 5' RACE reads. The profile shows 600,000 to 1,000,000 distinct CDR3 sequences, 58% of them singletons. This clonotype came up a few times. Antigen: not known. Sequencing was performed on blood. The receptor was derived from a man between 25 and 39 years old in good health.

The CDR3 DNA is TGTGCCAGCAGTTCCCTAGGTGAGCGAGACGAGCAGTACTTC. Translation: CASSSLGERDEQYF. The chain combines TRBV7-2 with TRBJ2-7; D not certain. The CDR3 totals 14 residues. Per germline, CDR1 SGHTA and CDR2 FQGNSA. V shed 6 bases and J shed 5 bases, with 17 bases lying between them.